Following are 18 T cell receptor beta chains from one sample sequenced in a study of cytomegalovirus exposure and HLA in healthy donors. The study ran its PCR with 60 Vbeta and 13 Jbeta primers. Data came from immunoSEQ multiplex PCR; TCRdb stores just in-frame clones and leaves some out. The repertoire holds about 160,000 clones, with about 72% as singletons. Specimen: PBMCs. Every receptor here comes from a man younger than 40 in good health and CMV-seropositive.

This chain connects TRBV18 to TRBJ1-5; D gene unclear. Germline V CDR1 and CDR2: KGHSH, LQKENI. CDR3 length equals 15 residues. V was trimmed by 2 bases and J by 1 base, leaving 9 bases between them. As DNA, the CDR3 is TGTGCCAGCTCACCATCAGCGTTGAGCAATCAGCCCCAGCATTTT. The encoded protein is CASSPSALSNQPQHF.

This clone was found once. The rearrangement uses TRBV11-2 and TRBJ1-3; possibly TRBD1 for D (6 bases). The CDR3 is 15 residues long. Germline assignment: CDR1 SGHAT and CDR2 FQNNGV. Trimming took off 6 bases at V and 8 bases at J, with 20 bases between the two ends. The CDR3 bases are TGTGCCAGCAGTCCATTAACAGGGAAGGCATACACCATATATTTT. Protein sequence: CASSPLTGKAYTIYF.

The V and J genes are TRBV4-1 and TRBJ2-4, with D possibly being TRBD1 (6 bases). CDR3 length: 15 amino acids. Germline CDR1 and CDR2: MGHRA and YSYEKL. V lost 3 bases and J 6 bases, leaving 15 bases between the germline ends. The DNA of the CDR3 is TGCGCCAGCAGCCAGCCCGGGACATCTGCAAACATTCAGTACTTC. This sequence encodes CASSQPGTSANIQYF.

The rearrangement uses TRBV18 and TRBJ1-4; D is perhaps TRBD1 (6 bases). Trimming removed 4 bases from V and 1 base from J, with 10 bases in between. The CDR3 covers 15 residues. In germline, CDR1 is KGHSH, CDR2 LQKENI. The DNA of the CDR3 is TGTGCCAGCTCACAGAGGGGGTTAACTAATGAAAAACTGTTTTTT. It is translated as CASSQRGLTNEKLFF.

The CDR3 DNA sequence: TGTGCCAGCAGTGGGGCAGATATCTACACCGGGGAGCTGTTTTTT. Amino acid sequence: CASSGADIYTGELFF. The chain recombines TRBV2 with TRBJ2-2, with D unclear. Trimming pared 4 bases from V and 3 bases from J, leaving 12 bases between. CDR1 is SNHLY and CDR2 is FYNNEI in the germline V gene. The CDR3 is made up of 15 amino acids.

This chain links TRBV7-3 with TRBJ2-3; unclear D gene. V dropped 0 bases and J dropped 5 bases, with 6 bases sitting between them. Germline loops: CDR1 SGHTA, CDR2 FQGTGA. The CDR3 has 13 amino acids. The CDR3 loop is CASSLTMRDTQYF. In DNA, the CDR3 is TGTGCCAGCAGCTTAACTATGAGAGATACGCAGTATTTT.

The V call is TRBV10-3, the J call TRBJ2-5; TRBD1 might be the D (5 bases). In germline, CDR1 is ENHRY, CDR2 SYGVKD. Trimming took off 2 bases at V and 5 bases at J, with 12 bases between the two ends. The CDR3 has 14 amino acids. The CDR3 protein is CAISEVRDAETQYF. As DNA, the CDR3 is TGTGCCATCAGTGAGGTCAGGGATGCGGAGACCCAGTACTTC.

The CDR3 region is CASSLTPGSYEQYF. CDR3 DNA sequence: TGTGCCAGCAGTTTAACCCCAGGATCCTACGAGCAGTACTTC. V and J are TRBV27 and TRBJ2-7; no firm D call. V was shortened by 2 bases and J by 1 base, with 9 bases between the two germline ends. In germline, CDR1 is MNHEY, CDR2 SMNVEV (reference sequence). This CDR3 is built from 14 residues.

The rearrangement joins TRBV2 to TRBJ2-5; TRBD2 matches 7 bases. J was trimmed by 3 bases and V by 3 bases; bases with no gene match: 7. Germline CDR1 reads SNHLY; CDR2 reads FYNNEI. This CDR3 spans 15 amino acids. The CDR3 DNA follows: TGTGCCAGCAGTGACGAGAGGGGAGGGAAAGAGACCCAGTACTTC. It encodes CASSDERGGKETQYF. The full variable domain, in which reference TRBV2 and TRBJ2-5 provide the parts outside the CDR3, is EPEVTQTPSHQVTQMGQEVILRCVPISNHLYFYWYRQILGQKVEFLVSFYNNEISEKSEIFDDQFSVERPDGSNFTLKIRSTKLEDSAMYFCASSDERGGKETQYFGPGTRLLVL.

This clone appeared a single time. The CDR3 loop reads CASSLVAAGGPVQETQYF. The CDR3 coding sequence is TGTGCCAGCAGCTTAGTTGCAGCGGGGGGGCCGGTCCAAGAGACCCAGTACTTC. V and J are TRBV7-2 and TRBJ2-5, with TRBD2 identical over 10 bases. Germline V gives CDR1 SGHTA, CDR2 FQGNSA. The CDR3 totals 18 residues. V trimming: 1 base; J trimming: 1 base; junction bases outside the gene matches: 9.

The J gene is TRBJ2-3, the V gene TRBV10-3; no clear D. Germline V gene lookup returns CDR1 ENHRY and CDR2 SYGVKD. The CDR3 loop spans 13 amino acids. V dropped 4 bases and J dropped 1 base, with 6 bases sitting between them. In DNA form, the CDR3 reads TGTGCCATCAGTGCGCCGGGCACAGATACGCAGTATTTT. Encoded protein: CAISAPGTDTQYF.

The rearrangement joins TRBV7-2 to TRBJ2-3; possibly TRBD1 for D (6 bases). The germline V gene encodes CDR1 SGHTA and CDR2 FQGNSA. With 1 base removed from V and 7 bases from J, the gap between germline ends came to 12 bases. This CDR3 has 14 amino acids. CDR3 amino acids: CASSLGWQGNTQYF. In DNA form, the CDR3 reads TGTGCCAGCAGCTTAGGATGGCAGGGGAATACGCAGTATTTT.

CDR3 coding DNA: TGTGCCAGCAGCCAAAACAGGGGTACAGAGGAAAAACTGTTTTTT. Its protein product is CASSQNRGTEEKLFF. The V gene is TRBV4-2, the J gene TRBJ1-4; 7 bases match TRBD1. The V segment lost 2 bases and the J segment 8 bases; nucleotides outside the gene matches: 8. Germline V gene data show CDR1 as LGHNA and CDR2 as YNFKEQ. This CDR3 contains 15 residues.

The V gene is TRBV5-1, the J gene TRBJ1-1; TRBD1 agrees at 8 bases. This CDR3 has 14 residues. The germline V gene has CDR1 SGHRS and CDR2 YFSETQ. The V and J ends lost 3 bases and 1 base, in that order; junction bases with no gene match: 2. This CDR3 is CASSSGQENTEAFF. CDR3 DNA sequence: TGCGCCAGCAGCTCGGGACAGGAGAACACTGAAGCTTTCTTT. Supplemented by reference TRBV5-1 and TRBJ1-1, the full variable domain reads KAGVTQTPRYLIKTRGQQVTLSCSPISGHRSVSWYQQTPGQGLQFLFEYFSETQRNKGNFPGRFSGRQFSNSRSEMNVSTLELGDSALYLCASSSGQENTEAFFGQGTRLTVV.

The rearrangement joins TRBV7-3 to TRBJ2-1; 11 nucleotides align to TRBD1. Trimming cost V 4 bases and J 1 base; bases outside gene matches: 6. The CDR3 covers 17 residues. Germline CDR1 is SGHTA and CDR2 is FQGTGA. The CDR3 sequence is CASSSGQGASSYNEQFF. As DNA, the CDR3 is TGTGCCAGCAGCTCAGGACAGGGGGCTTCATCCTACAATGAGCAGTTCTTC.

This clone came up once. The rearrangement joins TRBV27 to TRBJ1-3; D is possibly TRBD1 (5 bases). The CDR3 is made up of 13 amino acids. Germline V lookup: CDR1 MNHEY, CDR2 SMNVEV (reference sequence). The V end was cut by 6 bases, the J end by 4 bases, with 10 bases between. CDR3 sequence reads: CASRSAGGNTIYF. CDR3 DNA: TGTGCCAGCAGATCCGCAGGGGGAAACACCATATATTTT.

The chain links TRBV5-4 to TRBJ2-7, with TRBD2 matching 8 bases. The germline V gene encodes CDR1 SGHNT and CDR2 YYREEE (reference sequence). The CDR3 extends over 15 amino acids. The V and J ends lost 0 bases and 4 bases, in that order; junction bases with no gene match: 6. The CDR3 nucleotides are TGTGCCAGCAGCTTGGCCGTAAGCGGGGGATACGAGCAGTACTTC. Its protein product is CASSLAVSGGYEQYF.

The gene calls are TRBV29-1 and TRBJ2-5, with 10 bases fitting TRBD1. The J call is uncertain, as TRBJ2-7 better fits the DNA end. Per the germline V gene, CDR1 is SQVTM and CDR2 is ANQGSEA. This CDR3 has 16 residues. The CDR3 reads CSVEKTGTGDTYEQYF. CDR3 nucleotides: TGCAGCGTTGAAAAAACCGGGACAGGGGATACCTACGAGCAGTACTTC.